The clone carrying this TCR beta chain was observed a handful of times. This specimen comes from a study of Graves' ophthalmopathy and Graves' hyperthyroidism. From germline, CDR1 is MGHDK and CDR2 SYGVNS. Deletions cut 5 bases from V and 4 bases from J, with 11 bases between. The CDR3 covers 13 residues. Amplifying from RNA transcripts, the study obtained TCR beta CDR3 regions. An opening RT-PCR round employed HTBI primers and preceded a second-round multiplex PCR. TCRdb re-called the multiplex PCR reads with MiXCR, one entry per CDR3 protein. The sample contains about 740,000 distinct CDR3 sequences, roughly 40% of which appear only once.

The rearrangement links TRBV25-1 to TRBJ1-2; D is undetermined. Sequencing was carried out using peripheral blood. The TCR comes from an adult man with Graves' ophthalmopathy. The CDR3 region is CASSLMSGYGYTF. The CDR3, as DNA: TGTGCCAGCAGTTTAATGTCGGGCTATGGCTACACCTTC.